This T cell receptor (beta chain) originates from a study of blood T cell repertoires in COVID-19. Across the study: Acute-phase and convalescent COVID-19 samples originated in the United States, Italy and Spain. In each case, the material was cDNA or gDNA derived from T cells, B-cell-depleted T cells, or PBMCs.

This CDR3 has 16 amino acids. In germline, CDR1 is SEHNR, CDR2 FQNEAQ (reference sequence). The junction had 9 bases not matched to a gene; V was cut back by 5 bases and J by 3 bases. Original methodology: Estimates of nucleated cell counts were drawn from the amplification of reference gene primers. Only in-frame clones appear in the TCRdb table, and some are missing; sequencing was by immunoSEQ multiplex PCR. For V, J and clone size, that table is used; D and trimming come from the DNA. The sample holds over 85,000 clones; more than 70% are singletons and the top ten take about 3%. This clone was recorded only once.

This chain joins TRBV7-9 and TRBJ1-3; TRBD1 agrees at 8 bases. Input material: peripheral blood. The TCR originated in a woman aged 45-60 years with acute or convalescent COVID-19. The CDR3 spells CASSARQGFGGNTIYF. The CDR3 DNA is TGTGCCAGCAGCGCCAGACAGGGGTTCGGTGGAAACACCATATATTTT. The variable domain in full, completed from reference TRBV7-9 and TRBJ1-3, reads DTGVSQNPRHKITKRGQNVTFRCDPISEHNRLYWYRQTLGQGPEFLTYFQNEAQLEKSRLLSDRFSAERPKGSFSTLEIQRTEQGDSAMYLCASSARQGFGGNTIYFGEGSWLTVV.